This T cell receptor beta chain was sequenced in a study of blood T cell repertoires in COVID-19. In the study overall: In each case, the material was cDNA or gDNA derived from T cells, B-cell-depleted T cells, or PBMCs.

The CDR3 loop spans 15 amino acids. V was pared by 6 bases and J by 0 bases, with 4 bases of the junction left unmatched. Germline CDR1 and CDR2: SNHLY and FYNNEI. Original processing methods: Nucleated cell counts were estimated from reference gene primer amplification. Using immunoSEQ multiplex PCR, the repertoire was profiled, and TCRdb retains in-frame clones only, with some absent. V and J calls and clone size come straight from that table; D and trimming were deduced from the DNA. The sample contains 95,000 to 110,000 clones, approximately 87% of which appear only once. The TCR comes from a human donor in a cohort sampled during active or convalescent COVID-19. The V call is TRBV2, the J call TRBJ2-1; 8 bases fit TRBD1. Sequences were obtained from peripheral blood. The CDR3 loop is CASRRDRSSYNEQFF. In DNA, the CDR3 is TGTGCCAGCAGGCGGGACAGGAGCTCCTACAATGAGCAGTTCTTC.